Below are 28 T cell receptor beta chains sequenced from a single sample in a study of identical twins. MiXCR, run by TCRdb on the 5' RACE reads, gives a single entry per CDR3 protein. The sample holds 350,000 to 450,000 distinct CDR3 sequences, 18% seen once. The material sequenced was naive T cells sorted from blood. The origin of the receptors is a man between 45 and 60 years old in good health.

This clonotype has a handful of counts. The rearrangement links TRBV7-9 to TRBJ2-1, with 7 positions matching TRBD1. Per germline, CDR1 SEHNR and CDR2 FQNEAQ (reference sequence). After removal of 6 bases from V and 8 bases from J, the junction contained 4 bases not matched to a gene. There are 12 residues in the CDR3. The CDR3 sequence: CASSRQGDEQFF. The CDR3 coding sequence is TGTGCCAGCAGTCGACAGGGCGATGAGCAGTTCTTC. Complete variable domain (other parts from reference TRBV7-9 and TRBJ2-1): DTGVSQNPRHKITKRGQNVTFRCDPISEHNRLYWYRQTLGQGPEFLTYFQNEAQLEKSRLLSDRFSAERPKGSFSTLEIQRTEQGDSAMYLCASSRQGDEQFFGPGTRLTVL.

The genes are TRBV7-7 and TRBJ2-2, with 10 bases identical to TRBD2. Unmatched junction bases numbered 12, after V lost 0 bases and J lost 2 bases. Looked up from germline, CDR1 is SSHAT and CDR2 is FNYEAQ (reference sequence). This CDR3 is built from 20 residues. The CDR3 DNA reads TGTGCCAGCAGCTTAGCCCCTTTTCAAGCGGGAGGGAGAAACACCGGGGAGCTGTTTTTT. Its translation: CASSLAPFQAGGRNTGELFF.

This clonotype was counted only a few times. The V gene is TRBV9, the J gene TRBJ2-7; 9 bases fit TRBD1. The CDR3 loop spans 15 amino acids. The V and J ends lost 0 bases and 5 bases, in that order; junction bases with no gene match: 6. Germline V gene data show CDR1 as SGDLS and CDR2 as YYNGEE. CDR3 DNA sequence: TGTGCCAGCAGCGTAGAGGGACAGGGTAGCCACGAGCAGTACTTC. Translating it yields CASSVEGQGSHEQYF.

The chain is built from TRBV10-3 and TRBJ1-2; D is undetermined. Germline loops: CDR1 ENHRY, CDR2 SYGVKD. The ends were cut back, 7 bases at V and 1 base at J, with 10 bases in the middle. CDR3 length: 13 amino acids. Here the CDR3 reads CAINPGLNYGYTF. CDR3 nucleotides: TGTGCCATCAACCCAGGACTTAACTATGGCTACACCTTC.

This sequence joins TRBV5-1 and TRBJ2-3; D gene unclear. In germline, CDR1 is SGHRS, CDR2 YFSETQ. The germline V and J ends were trimmed by 4 bases and 4 bases, with 10 bases remaining between them. The CDR3 runs to 13 residues. CDR3 nucleotides: TGCGCCAGCAGCCCCCCAGCCGCAGATACGCAGTATTTT. The encoded protein is CASSPPAADTQYF.

This clonotype was found a few times. The rearrangement uses TRBV7-2 and TRBJ2-3; D might be TRBD2 (6 bases). Between the trimmed V and J ends, which lost 4 bases and 2 bases, there was a span of 7 bases. Germline V lookup: CDR1 SGHTA, CDR2 FQGNSA. The CDR3 is 13 residues long. The CDR3 bases are TGTGCCAGCAGCTCGGGGGACACAGATACGCAGTATTTT. This codes for CASSSGDTDTQYF.

The rearrangement joins TRBV20-1 to TRBJ1-5; the D is unclear. V lost 0 bases and J 1 base, leaving 16 bases between the germline ends. This CDR3 contains 17 residues. CDR1 and CDR2 from the germline V gene are DFQATT and SNEGSKA (reference sequence). CDR3 nucleotide sequence: TGCAGTGCTAGAGATCAAGAAAAGATCGACAGCAATCAGCCCCAGCATTTT. Translated: CSARDQEKIDSNQPQHF.

This clonotype was recorded a few times. The V and J genes are TRBV29-1 and TRBJ2-7, with D maybe TRBD2 (6 bases). Trimming left V 1 base short and J 4 bases short, with 8 bases between. Germline CDR1 is SQVTM and CDR2 is ANQGSEA. The CDR3 totals 12 residues. The CDR3 loop is CSVEVSGYEQYF. The DNA for the CDR3 is TGCAGCGTTGAAGTTAGCGGATACGAGCAGTACTTC.

This clonotype was seen more than once but under ten times. This chain connects TRBV4-3 to TRBJ1-2; D is uncertain. There are 14 residues in the CDR3. Germline loops: CDR1 LGHNA, CDR2 YSLEER. V gave up 6 bases and J gave up 6 bases, with 17 bases separating them. The CDR3, as DNA: TGCGCCAGCAGTTCGACCTCCGGACGGGATGGCTACACCTTC. Protein: CASSSTSGRDGYTF.

There are many counts of this clonotype. V and J are TRBV19 and TRBJ1-1, with D uncertain. V was shortened by 5 bases and J by 4 bases, with 14 bases between the two germline ends. CDR3 length: 14 amino acids. The V gene's germline CDR1 is LNHDA and CDR2 SQIVND (reference sequence). The CDR3 loop reads CASSRTLESTEAFF. The CDR3 DNA reads TGTGCCAGTAGTCGGACGCTCGAATCCACTGAAGCTTTCTTT.

The chain has TRBV13 and TRBJ2-5; D is undetermined. This CDR3 is built from 13 residues. The V gene lost 5 bases and the J gene lost 5 bases, with 12 bases spanning the gap. CDR1 and CDR2 from the germline V gene are PRHDT and FYEKMQ (reference sequence). The CDR3 is CASSSRPEETQYF. As DNA, the CDR3 is TGTGCCAGCAGCAGCCGGCCGGAGGAGACCCAGTACTTC. Full variable domain (missing parts from reference TRBV13 and TRBJ2-5): AAGVIQSPRHLIKEKRETATLKCYPIPRHDTVYWYQQGPGQDPQFLISFYEKMQSDKGSIPDRFSAQQFSDYHSELNMSSLELGDSALYFCASSSRPEETQYFGPGTRLLVL.

V usage is TRBV7-9 and J usage is TRBJ2-3; weak D call: TRBD1 (6 bases). The length of the CDR3 is 16 residues. CDR1 is SEHNR, CDR2 FQNEAQ, per germline (reference sequence). V lost 1 base, J lost 5 bases, and 16 bases lay in between. DNA of the CDR3: TGTGCCAGCAGCTTAGGACGACAGGCCTACGAAGATACGCAGTATTTT. Its translation is CASSLGRQAYEDTQYF.

This clonotype showed up many times. The chain couples TRBV15 to TRBJ2-3; the D is unclear. CDR1 LNHNV and CDR2 YYDKDF come from the germline V gene (reference sequence). The CDR3 length is 14 residues. V was shortened by 0 bases and J by 1 base, with 5 bases between the two germline ends. The CDR3 region is CATSRDPGTDTQYF. Here the CDR3 DNA reads TGTGCCACCAGCAGAGATCCGGGCACAGATACGCAGTATTTT.

This clonotype was counted ten times or more. This chain joins TRBV7-2 and TRBJ2-3, with D perhaps given as TRBD1 or TRBD2 (5 bases each). Germline V gene sequence: CDR1 SGHTA, CDR2 FQGNSA. V was shortened by 5 bases and J by 0 bases, with 18 bases between the two germline ends. This CDR3 region has 17 residues. The CDR3 sequence: CASSPRGQRSSTDTQYF. CDR3 bases: TGTGCCAGCAGCCCGAGGGGTCAGCGGTCTAGCACAGATACGCAGTATTTT.

This clonotype was detected ten times or more. This chain links TRBV7-9 with TRBJ2-2; TRBD1 matches at 9 bases. Germline CDR1 SEHNR, CDR2 FQNEAQ (reference sequence). V lost 5 bases and J lost 5; bases outside the gene matches: 3. The CDR3 length is 14 residues. CDR3 protein: CASSRDRVTGELFF. The CDR3 coding sequence is TGTGCCAGCAGCAGGGACAGGGTAACCGGGGAGCTGTTTTTT.

Notes on this clonotype: This may be a read error, as it is one base from a much larger clone. The genes are TRBV6-1 and TRBJ2-7; D may be TRBD1 or TRBD2 (5 bases each). The CDR3 is made up of 14 amino acids. Looked up from germline, CDR1 is MNHNS and CDR2 is SASEGT. V shed 7 bases and J shed 7 bases, with 20 bases lying between them. The CDR3 spells CASTTRDRYDEQYF. The DNA for the CDR3 is TGTGCCAGCACTACCCGGGACCGCTATGATGAGCAGTACTTC.

V usage is TRBV7-2 and J usage is TRBJ2-1; perhaps TRBD1 as D (6 bases). The germline gives CDR1 SGHTA, CDR2 FQGNSA. V lost 5 bases and J lost 7, with 18 bases in between. The CDR3 is 15 amino acids. The CDR3 here is CASSPSTGRPNEQFF. Written as DNA, the CDR3 is TGTGCCAGCAGCCCCTCTACAGGGCGTCCTAATGAGCAGTTCTTC.

Many counts were recorded for this clonotype. The genes are TRBV20-1 and TRBJ2-3, with D uncertain. CDR1 and CDR2 (germline): DFQATT, SNEGSKA (reference sequence). The CDR3 has 12 amino acids. V lost 7 bases to trimming and J lost 4 bases, with 12 bases between them. The CDR3 DNA reads as TGCAGTGGATGTGACCGAGCAGATACGCAGTATTTT. This sequence encodes CSGCDRADTQYF.

V usage is TRBV5-1 and J usage is TRBJ2-1; D may match TRBD1 or TRBD2 (6 bases each). Germline V CDR1 and CDR2: SGHRS, YFSETQ. The CDR3 is 16 amino acids. V was cut by 4 bases and J by 4 bases, with 18 bases left in between. In nucleotides, the CDR3 is TGCGCCAGCAGCGTCAACAGGGTCGGAGGGTACAATGAGCAGTTCTTC. Protein: CASSVNRVGGYNEQFF. Full variable domain (rest looked up from reference TRBV5-1 and TRBJ2-1): KAGVTQTPRYLIKTRGQQVTLSCSPISGHRSVSWYQQTPGQGLQFLFEYFSETQRNKGNFPGRFSGRQFSNSRSEMNVSTLELGDSALYLCASSVNRVGGYNEQFFGPGTRLTVL.

This clonotype was seen at least ten times. J is TRBJ2-1 and V is TRBV5-1; 7 bases fit TRBD2. Trimming at V came to 7 bases and at J to 0 bases, leaving 7 bases not matched to a gene. The germline V gene encodes CDR1 SGHRS and CDR2 YFSETQ. The CDR3 is made up of 15 amino acids. CDR3 in amino acids: CASQTRGSSYNEQFF. The DNA of the CDR3 is TGCGCCAGCCAGACGCGGGGGAGCTCCTACAATGAGCAGTTCTTC.

The rearrangement uses TRBV6-2 or TRBV6-3 and TRBJ2-2, with 10 bases aligning to TRBD2. CDR1 MNHEY and CDR2 SVGEGT come from the germline V gene. The CDR3 sequence is 16 residues long. Losses at the gene ends were 1 base for V and 7 bases for J; bases not matched to a gene: 6. The CDR3 coding sequence is TGTGCCAGCAGTTACTATCGGACTAGCGGTTACGGGGAGCTGTTTTTT. It translates to CASSYYRTSGYGELFF.

The chain couples TRBV18 to TRBJ1-5, with D maybe TRBD1 (5 bases). V lost 3 bases and J lost 0, with 9 bases in between. Germline CDR1 KGHSH, CDR2 LQKENI. CDR3 size: 15 residues. The CDR3, as DNA: TGTGCCAGCTCACCTTCAGGGAATAGCAATCAGCCCCAGCATTTT. It yields the protein CASSPSGNSNQPQHF.

The chain joins TRBV2 to TRBJ2-1; a weak D match, TRBD1 (6 bases). CDR1 and CDR2 (germline): SNHLY, FYNNEI. Deletions cut 3 bases from V and 4 bases from J, with 13 bases between. The CDR3 loop spans 15 amino acids. CDR3 region: CASSDWSGVYNEQFF. The DNA for the CDR3 is TGTGCCAGCAGTGATTGGTCAGGGGTTTACAATGAGCAGTTCTTC.

V and J are TRBV6-1 and TRBJ2-2; D may correspond to TRBD1 or TRBD2 (5 bases each). The CDR3 length is 16 residues. Germline V lookup: CDR1 MNHNS, CDR2 SASEGT. Trimming took 8 bases from V and 5 from J, leaving 21 bases between them. CDR3 region: CASSRGAGRGTGELFF. The DNA of the CDR3 is TGTGCCAGCTCTCGTGGGGCGGGTCGCGGGACCGGGGAGCTGTTTTTT.

This clonotype showed up just a few times. CDR3 amino acids: CSARGRVRGEQFF. The CDR3 nucleotides are TGCAGTGCTAGAGGTAGAGTTCGGGGTGAGCAGTTCTTC. V is TRBV20-1 and J is TRBJ2-1; perhaps TRBD2 as D (5 bases). The CDR3 length is 13 residues. V lost 1 base and J 9 bases, leaving 13 bases between the germline ends. Germline CDR1 DFQATT, CDR2 SNEGSKA (reference sequence).

This rearrangement joins TRBV4-2 to TRBJ2-1; D remains ambiguous. Per germline, CDR1 LGHNA and CDR2 YNFKEQ. Trimming shortened V by 0 bases and J by 0 bases, and 12 bases separated the two germline ends. The CDR3 contains 17 residues. This CDR3 is CASSQEQPSSSYNEQFF. CDR3 DNA sequence: TGTGCCAGCAGCCAAGAGCAACCCAGCAGCTCCTACAATGAGCAGTTCTTC.

There are many counts of this clonotype. The chain employs TRBV5-6 and TRBJ2-1, with a weak D call TRBD2 (6 bases). The CDR3 contains 14 residues. From germline, CDR1 is SGHDT and CDR2 YYEEEE. The V end lost 7 bases, the J end lost 5 bases, and 16 bases lay between the germline ends. The CDR3 spells CASGGLSRHNEQFF. In nucleotides, the CDR3 is TGTGCCAGCGGGGGGTTGTCCCGACACAATGAGCAGTTCTTC.

This clonotype was picked up a small number of times. This chain uses TRBV27 with TRBJ2-7; TRBD2 matches at 7 bases. V lost 3 bases and J lost 0; bases outside the gene matches: 8. The CDR3 is 16 residues long. Germline V gives CDR1 MNHEY, CDR2 SMNVEV (reference sequence). CDR3 region: CASSFISSGGSYEQYF. The CDR3 DNA reads as TGTGCCAGCAGTTTTATCTCTAGCGGAGGCTCCTACGAGCAGTACTTC.